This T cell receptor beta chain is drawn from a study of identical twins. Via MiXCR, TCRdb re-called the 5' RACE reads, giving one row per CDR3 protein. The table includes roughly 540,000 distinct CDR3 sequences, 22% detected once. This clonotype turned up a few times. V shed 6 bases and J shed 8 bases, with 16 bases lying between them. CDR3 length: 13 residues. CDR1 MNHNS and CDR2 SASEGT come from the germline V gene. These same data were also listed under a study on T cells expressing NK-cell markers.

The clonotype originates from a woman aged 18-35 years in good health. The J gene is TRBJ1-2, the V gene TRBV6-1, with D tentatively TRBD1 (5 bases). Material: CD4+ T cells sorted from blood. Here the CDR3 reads CASRRDGALGYTF. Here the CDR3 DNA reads TGTGCCAGCAGACGGGACGGCGCTTTGGGCTACACCTTC.